Here is one T cell receptor beta chain with its context. This clonotype was picked up many times. It lacks a known antigen. Base qualities are not provided; no much larger clone lies one nucleotide away. The data belong to a study of T cells in Graves' hyperthyroidism and ophthalmopathy (dated by TCRdb to the late 2010s). Notes on the research overall: Peripheral blood was collected at initial diagnosis, before any treatment. The 100 discovery patients were divided at random into training and test sets in a 7:3 ratio. The paper reports TCR Vbeta CDR3 sequencing of over 120 peripheral blood samples: under 45 ophthalmopathy, about 75 hyperthyroidism and 17 progressor patients. A discovery cohort of 95 to 100 patients, 43 with Graves' ophthalmopathy and about 58 with stable Graves' hyperthyroidism, was used to find distinguishing TCR V-J signatures. In more than 5 Graves' hyperthyroidism patients, the study also compared T-cell repertoires from thyroid tissue with T-cell repertoires from blood. Whether ophthalmopathy could be predicted prospectively was tested in an independent validation cohort made up of about 18 hyperthyroidism patients plus 17 patients who later progressed to ophthalmopathy. After blood sampling, hyperthyroidism patients were treated with methimazole at a starting dose of 30 mg daily, and ophthalmopathy patients were treated with high-dose intravenous methylprednisolone. Beyond this particular receptor, the publication reports: Sample size was not statistically predetermined, and blinding of investigators to group allocation was not performed. Blood samples also contained most of the expanded thyroid clonotypes (frequency above 0.001), which suggests that blood repertoires may reflect thyroid immune responses. In cross-validation, a model built on a 13 V-J signature told ophthalmopathy apart from stable hyperthyroidism with 87.88% sensitivity and approximately 81% specificity, and in testing the same model reached 80%/75%. In validation, progression to ophthalmopathy was predicted by the model with 70% to 71% sensitivity and roughly 76% specificity, a median of roughly 6 months before onset.

TCR beta CDR3 regions were amplified from RNA transcripts. The first round of RT-PCR for the TCR CDR3 was performed with the HTBI primer set and the Qiagen OneStep RT-PCR kit. A second multiplex PCR round built the libraries, followed by size selection and purification. The libraries were sequenced on an Illumina HiSeq2000 using paired-end 100 bp reads. From the authors' description of their analysis: SOAPnuke was used to process the raw data, removing reads that contained adapters or uncalled bases, had a mean Phred below 15, or lacked an exact match to the constant primer or identifier. COPE v1.2.5 was used to merge high-quality paired reads, and clonotypes were defined as unique nucleotide sequences. MiTCR v1.1 was used to align the clonotypes against IMGT TRBV, TRBD and TRBJ reference segments. Analysis was restricted to V-J combinations with a frequency above 0.0001, which covered 99.2% of repertoires. The TCS score was defined as F50 (clonal expansion) divided by E x V (chaos), with BLOSUM62-based TCRdist calculated between CDR3 peptides within each V-J. Welch's t-statistics and random forest reduced roughly 500 V-J features to 13, which were used in a naive Bayes classifier (R e1071). TCRdb cleaned the public reads at Q25 with fastp, built clones with MiXCR and kept in-frame beta chains. For every CDR3 protein sequence, its rows merge into one entry that carries the most common genes and DNA. The V and J calls and clone size come from TCRdb's table, not from the authors' own analysis. Across this sample there are about 380,000 distinct CDR3 sequences, with about 14% seen only once. Approximately 10% of the sample comes from the top ten.

The germline V gene specifies MRHNA as CDR1 and SNTAGT as CDR2. The CDR3, from cysteine to phenylalanine, totals 14 residues. The retained sequence is limited to the CDR3, 42 bases, with the frame set at the first base. Trimming removed 6 bases from V and 0 bases from J, leaving 11 bases between the germline ends. Graves' hyperthyroidism was defined as stable when no progression to ophthalmopathy occurred over 18 months of follow-up. The hyperthyroidism patients were between 18 and 65 years old and newly diagnosed, with a disease duration of less than 2 months. The study excluded patients with uncontrolled infections, other autoimmune diseases, pregnancy or lactation. Diagnoses were established on the basis of clinical symptoms, serum thyroxine and TRAb, thyroid ultrasound, and orbital computed tomography. PBMCs were separated from 10 ml of fresh peripheral blood using Ficoll-Paque density gradient centrifugation. Trizol reagent was used to extract total RNA, and RNA quality was then checked on an Agilent 2100 Bioanalyzer.

This TCR was recovered from a woman aged 55-69 years with Graves' hyperthyroidism. Sequencing was performed on blood. This receptor chain uses TRBV6-4 and TRBJ1-1; a weak D assignment points to TRBD1 (5 bases agree). The nucleotides read TGTGCCAGCAGATCGACAGACATGAACACTGAAGCTTTCTTT. Its translation is CASRSTDMNTEAFF.